The rows below give T cell receptor beta chains drawn from one sample of a study of early T cells in non-severe SARS-CoV-2 infection. Each CDR3 protein is one row after TCRdb ran MiXCR on the 5' RACE reads. This table has about 110,000 distinct CDR3 sequences, about 12% appearing once. Sequences were obtained from whole blood. The source is an adult who was a healthcare worker with PCR-confirmed SARS-CoV-2 infection or an uninfected control (not recorded which). Both conserved end residues are part of each CDR3. The D gene is left open where the match is weak. The listing skips clone size in some rows; elsewhere it reads once, few, many or a size class.

j_call d_call v_call clone_size cdr3_nt cdr3_aa
TRBJ2-3 - TRBV19 - TGTGCCAGTAGTATTAGGGCCAGCGGCACAGATACGCAGTATTTT CASSIRASGTDTQYF
TRBJ2-2 TRBD2 TRBV11-3 few TGTGCCAGCAGCTTCCCCTGGCGGGCGGGAGGACCTACAAAAGAAACCGGGGAGCTGTTTTTT CASSFPWRAGGPTKETGELFF
TRBJ2-3 - TRBV29-1 many TGCAGCGTTGTTACAGGGGCGGCGGGACACACAGATACGCAGTATTTT CSVVTGAAGHTDTQYF
TRBJ2-1 - TRBV12-3/TRBV12-4 few TGTGCCAGCAGCTTGTATCTAGGAGACTACAATGAGCAGTTCTTC CASSLYLGDYNEQFF
TRBJ1-2 - TRBV12-3/TRBV12-4 many TGTGCCAGCGGGACGGCAGAGGTCTATGGCTACACCTTC CASGTAEVYGYTF
TRBJ2-2 - TRBV28 - TGTGCCAGCAGTTTCAGGGTTTCCGGGGAGCTGTTTTTT CASSFRVSGELFF
TRBJ2-2 TRBD2 TRBV25-1 many TGTGCCAGCAGCGTAGCGGGAGGGCCCGGCACCGGGGAGCTGTTTTTT CASSVAGGPGTGELFF
TRBJ1-2 - TRBV12-3/TRBV12-4 - TGTGCCAGCAGCGTAGACCCTTCGGGTAGCTACACCTTC CASSVDPSGSYTF
TRBJ2-2 - TRBV29-1 many TGCAGCGTGCAGCGGGCTAGCGTTAACACCGGGGAGCTGTTTTTT CSVQRASVNTGELFF
TRBJ1-5 TRBD1 TRBV2 few TGTGCCAGCAGTGCCACGGGACAGGAGGGTCAGCCCCAGCATTTT CASSATGQEGQPQHF
TRBJ2-1 TRBD2 TRBV2 few TGTGCCAGCAGGGGGACTAGCGGACCCTACAATGAGCAGTTCTTC CASRGTSGPYNEQFF
TRBJ2-1 TRBD2 TRBV24-1 few TGTGCCACCAGTGATTCCCTTAGCGGGAGGGGGCATGAGCAGTTCTTC CATSDSLSGRGHEQFF
TRBJ2-7 - TRBV10-3 medium-sized TGTGCCATCAGTGAGTCGGGGAACGAGCAGTACTTC CAISESGNEQYF
TRBJ2-7 TRBD2 TRBV20-1 - TGCAGTGCTAGGGGGACTAGCGGGAGGTACGAGCAGTACTTC CSARGTSGRYEQYF
TRBJ2-1 TRBD1 TRBV5-5 - TGTGCCAGCAGCTTGTCCCCGGGACAGAAACTATACAATGAGCAGTTCTTC CASSLSPGQKLYNEQFF
TRBJ2-2 TRBD1 TRBV24-1 many TGTGCCCTCCTGGACAGGGCGGGCACCGGGGAGCTGTTTTTT CALLDRAGTGELFF
TRBJ2-5 TRBD2 TRBV28 few TGTGCCAGCAGTTGGACTAGCGAATTAGAGACCCAGTACTTC CASSWTSELETQYF
TRBJ1-5 - TRBV30 many TGTGCCTGGGGGGTCTTTCAATCGCCCCAGCATTTT CAWGVFQSPQHF
TRBJ2-5 TRBD2 TRBV11-2 - TGTGCCAGCAGCTTATCCCGCGGGGGGGGAGAGACCCAGTACTTC CASSLSRGGGETQYF
TRBJ1-2 - TRBV28 - TGTGCCAGCAGGTCTCAGGGGTATGGCTACACCTTC CASRSQGYGYTF
TRBJ2-7 TRBD1 TRBV28 many TGTGCCAGCAGTTTATCGCAGGGGGTTTACGAGCAGTACTTC CASSLSQGVYEQYF
TRBJ2-7 - TRBV2 - TGTGCCAGCAGTGACTCCAGGAAGCAGTACTTC CASSDSRKQYF
TRBJ1-1 - TRBV12-3/TRBV12-4 many TGTGCCAGCAGGGTACACGGGGGGAAAAACACTGAAGCTTTCTTT CASRVHGGKNTEAFF
TRBJ1-2 - TRBV6-6 few TGTGCCAGCAGTCCAGCCTTCTATGGCTACACCTTC CASSPAFYGYTF
TRBJ2-7 TRBD2 TRBV6-5 few TGTGCCAGCAGGGAAGGGACTAGCCGTCCCTACGAGCAGTACTTC CASREGTSRPYEQYF
TRBJ1-2 TRBD1 TRBV12-3/TRBV12-4 - TGTGCCAGCAGTTTCCGGGACAGGGGAGTTGGCTACACCTTC CASSFRDRGVGYTF
TRBJ2-7 TRBD2 TRBV20-1 - TGCAGTGTTGAACAGCGGGAGGACCGATACGAGCAGTACTTC CSVEQREDRYEQYF
TRBJ2-1 TRBD2 TRBV11-3 few TGTGCCAGCACCTTAGGTAGGGCGGGAGGGCGGAATGAGCAGTTCTTC CASTLGRAGGRNEQFF
TRBJ2-7 - TRBV3-1 few TGTGCCAGCAGCCAAAGACCCTACGAGCAGTACTTC CASSQRPYEQYF
TRBJ2-7 - TRBV10-3 - TGTGCCATCCCTCGAGGGGCTTACTACGAGCAGTACTTC CAIPRGAYYEQYF
TRBJ2-2 TRBD2 TRBV6-1 many TGTGCCAGTGCCCCTATGGCGGGGGGGTTCGGGGAGCTGTTTTTT CASAPMAGGFGELFF
TRBJ1-1 TRBD1 TRBV6-5 - TGTGCCAGCAATCAACAGGGGGGGGACACTGAAGCTTTCTTT CASNQQGGDTEAFF
TRBJ2-7 - TRBV19 few TGTGCCAGTAGTAGCAGCGCCTGGGAGCAGTACTTC CASSSSAWEQYF
TRBJ2-1 - TRBV7-2 - TGTGCCAGCAGCTTAACTAGCTATGAGCAGTTCTTC CASSLTSYEQFF
TRBJ1-5 TRBD1 TRBV12-3/TRBV12-4 many TGTGCCAGCAGTAACAGGGGGCTGGGGAGGAGCAATCAGCCCCAGCATTTT CASSNRGLGRSNQPQHF
TRBJ2-3 TRBD1 TRBV7-2 - TGTGCCGGGGGGCCGGGACAGGGAACAGATACGCAGTATTTT CAGGPGQGTDTQYF
TRBJ2-7 - TRBV20-1 - TGCAGTGCTAACAGGGAGACCTACGAGCAGTACTTC CSANRETYEQYF
TRBJ2-7 - TRBV6-1 - TGTGTCAGCAGTGAAGCTCCGGGACCGTACTACGAGCAGTACTTC CVSSEAPGPYYEQYF
TRBJ1-5 - TRBV7-6 few TGTGCCAGCAGCTGCCGAGGTTCGGATAGCAATCAGCCCCAGCATTTT CASSCRGSDSNQPQHF
TRBJ1-6 - TRBV20-1 few TGCAGTGCTCCCGCGTCGGGGAGGGGTTCACCCCTCCACTTT CSAPASGRGSPLHF
TRBJ2-7 - TRBV9 - TGTGCCAGCAGCGTAGATACGTTTATCGGGGAGCAGTACTTC CASSVDTFIGEQYF